This T cell receptor (beta chain) was identified during a study of CD8+ T cells in alopecia areata. As to treatment: oral pan-JAK inhibitor, 5-10 mg twice daily. Extraction and reverse transcription of RNA yielded cDNA as the sequencing template. Using immunoSEQ multiplex PCR, the repertoire was profiled, and TCRdb retains in-frame clones only, with some absent. Among approximately 280,000 clones listed, roughly 60% were seen once. Germline-derived CDR1 and CDR2 are MNHEY and SMNVEV (reference sequence). The ends were cut back, 3 bases at V and 6 bases at J, with 10 bases in the middle. The CDR3 is 13 amino acids.

The specimen comprised CD4+ T cells sorted from blood, sampled at week 24, from a patient treated with tofacitinib. V gene TRBV27 combines with J gene TRBJ2-3; D perhaps matches TRBD2 (5 bases). This sequence originates from a human donor with alopecia areata. Here the CDR3 DNA reads TGTGCCAGCAGTTTGCGTAGAGGGGATACGCAGTATTTT. Translated: CASSLRRGDTQYF.